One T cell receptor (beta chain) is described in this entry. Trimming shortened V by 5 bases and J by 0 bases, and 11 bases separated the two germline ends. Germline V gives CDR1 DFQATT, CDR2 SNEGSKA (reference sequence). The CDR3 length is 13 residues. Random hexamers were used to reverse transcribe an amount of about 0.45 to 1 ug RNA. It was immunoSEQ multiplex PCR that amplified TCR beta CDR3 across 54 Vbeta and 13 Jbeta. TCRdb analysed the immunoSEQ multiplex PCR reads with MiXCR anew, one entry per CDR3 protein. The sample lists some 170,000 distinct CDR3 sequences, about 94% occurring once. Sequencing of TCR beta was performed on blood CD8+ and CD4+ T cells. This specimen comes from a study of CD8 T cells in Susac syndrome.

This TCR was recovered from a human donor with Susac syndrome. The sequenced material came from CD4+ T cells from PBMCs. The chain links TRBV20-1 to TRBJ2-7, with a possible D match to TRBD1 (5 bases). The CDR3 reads CSAEIDSSYEQYF. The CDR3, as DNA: TGCAGTGCTGAAATCGACAGCTCCTACGAGCAGTACTTC.